Below are 9 T cell receptor beta chains sequenced from a single sample in a study of cytomegalovirus exposure and HLA in healthy donors (dated by TCRdb to the late 2010s). Library construction relied on the immunoSEQ multiplex PCR assay. The immuneACCESS repertoire file appears here via TCRdb, limited to in-frame rearrangements. These files lack a portion of the clones; in checked studies, under half of the deficit traces to unresolved V genes, and the cause of the others is not known. For this sample the table gives 150,000 to 200,000 clones, of which 86% were detected only once. The top ten clones comprise around 2.3% of the sample. The specimen sequenced was PBMCs. These receptor sequences come from a woman between 18 and 30 years old in good health and CMV-seronegative.

This sequence joins TRBV18 and TRBJ2-6; D remains unclear. Germline CDR1 KGHSH, CDR2 LQKENI. Trimming removed 0 bases at V and 4 bases at J, with 10 bases between. The CDR3 sequence is 16 residues long. This CDR3 reads CASSPPGRSGANVLTF. The CDR3, as DNA: TGTGCCAGCTCACCACCGGGCAGATCCGGGGCCAACGTCCTGACTTTC.

The chain joins TRBV5-1 to TRBJ1-1; D not resolved. This CDR3 is built from 14 residues. V lost 0 bases to trimming and J lost 2 bases, with 8 bases between them. CDR1 is SGHRS, CDR2 YFSETQ, per germline. The CDR3 spells CASSLAFTNTEAFF. The CDR3 coding sequence is TGCGCCAGCAGCTTGGCCTTTACTAACACTGAAGCTTTCTTT.

The chain couples TRBV27 to TRBJ1-2; TRBD1 matches 9 bases. V was pared by 5 bases and J by 5 bases, with 3 bases of the junction left unmatched. This CDR3 contains 13 residues. Germline assignment: CDR1 MNHEY and CDR2 SMNVEV (reference sequence). CDR3: CASSPGQGYGYTF. The CDR3 DNA reads as TGTGCCAGCAGTCCCGGACAGGGGTATGGCTACACCTTC.

This clone was counted a single time. The J gene is TRBJ2-2, the V gene TRBV7-9; tentatively, D is TRBD1 (6 bases). V lost 5 bases and J 5 bases, leaving 9 bases between the germline ends. The germline V gene has CDR1 SEHNR and CDR2 FQNEAQ (reference sequence). The CDR3 covers 13 residues. CDR3 bases: TGTGCCAGCAGCGTAGACAGGACCGGGGAGCTGTTTTTT. It is translated as CASSVDRTGELFF.

The chain uses TRBV6-4 and TRBJ1-2; 9 bases fit TRBD1. J was trimmed by 4 bases and V by 5 bases; bases with no gene match: 5. The CDR3 totals 14 residues. Germline CDR1 reads MRHNA; CDR2 reads SNTAGT. The CDR3 reads CASSPDRGIYGYTF. The CDR3 region has the DNA TGTGCCAGCAGTCCGGACAGGGGAATCTATGGCTACACCTTC.

The chain is built from TRBV2 and TRBJ1-4; 7 bases align to TRBD1. With 3 bases clipped from V and 0 bases from J, the junction kept 1 base outside the gene matches. The germline gives CDR1 SNHLY, CDR2 FYNNEI. CDR3 length: 15 amino acids. The CDR3 DNA reads TGTGCCAGCAGTGATCAGGGGGCAACTAATGAAAAACTGTTTTTT. Translation: CASSDQGATNEKLFF.

This chain connects TRBV6-5 to TRBJ2-5, with D unresolved. Per germline, CDR1 MNHEY and CDR2 SVGAGI. The V end was cut by 2 bases, the J end by 5 bases, with 6 bases between. This CDR3 spans 12 amino acids. CDR3 protein: CASSYGRETQYF. CDR3 sequence (DNA): TGTGCCAGCAGTTACGGCAGGGAGACCCAGTACTTC.

Only one count was recorded for this clone. The chain is built from TRBV29-1 and TRBJ2-7; TRBD2 matches at 12 bases. This CDR3 is built from 17 residues. The V segment lost 3 bases and the J segment 4 bases; nucleotides outside the gene matches: 13. Germline CDR1 and CDR2: SQVTM and ANQGSEA. In DNA form, the CDR3 reads TGCAGCGTTGATGGCTCTACTCTAGCGGGGGGGCGGTACGAGCAGTACTTC. Its protein product is CSVDGSTLAGGRYEQYF.

This clone was recorded at least ten times. The chain combines TRBV29-1 with TRBJ1-1; 10 bases map to TRBD1. In germline, CDR1 is SQVTM, CDR2 ANQGSEA. The CDR3 is 13 amino acids. V dropped 7 bases and J dropped 5; count of bases not matched to a gene: 7. The CDR3 DNA reads as TGCAGCGCCCGACAGGGGGCGCAGACTGAAGCTTTCTTT. Translation gives CSARQGAQTEAFF.